This T cell receptor beta chain derives from a study of CD8 T cells in ankylosing spondylitis. Study-wide points: Reports of some motif variants in reactive arthritis synovial fluid and blood predate this one. Made up of fewer than 10 highly homologous variants, a TCR beta motif appeared characteristic of ankylosing spondylitis blood. Clones linked to the disease showed a CD8+ phenotype. They occurred at relatively low frequencies in peripheral blood.

Germline-derived CDR1 and CDR2 are SEHNR and FQNEAQ (reference sequence). Unmatched junction bases numbered 3, after V lost 4 bases and J lost 0 bases. The CDR3 consists of 15 residues. The authors made TCR beta libraries by quantitative 5'-RACE with molecular barcodes. TCRdb recomputed calls from the 5' RACE reads with MiXCR, one row per CDR3 protein. The profile shows about 220,000 distinct CDR3 sequences, around 16% of them singletons. In this sample, this clonotype turned up many times. Antigen unknown. V and J are TRBV7-9 and TRBJ2-3; TRBD1 matches 8 bases. Input material: blood, either unsorted or a sorted T cell fraction (not recorded which). The source is a male donor with ankylosing spondylitis. DNA for the CDR3: TGTGCCAGCAGCTCTGACAGGGGAAGCACAGATACGCAGTATTTT. Its protein product is CASSSDRGSTDTQYF.